The entry below describes one TCR beta chain. The antigen is unknown. A read error is possible here, since a much larger clone lies one base away. Because it lacks the conserved phenylalanine or tryptophan at the end, this CDR3 is likely a read error. These data come from a study of breast tumors, draining lymph nodes, adjacent tissues. The ends were cut back, 5 bases at V and 3 bases at J, with 17 bases in the middle. Germline CDR1 is LNHDA and CDR2 is SQIVND (reference sequence). CDR3 length equals 16 residues. The study, taken as a whole, reports: That most tumor T cells come from lymph nodes remained unproven. Most tumor T cells seemingly derive from lymph node, then expand in tumor. Compared with basal-like, luminal-like tumors shared significantly more repertoire with nontumor tissue.

Samples came from axillary lymph nodes draining the breast cancer. TCRdb re-called the multiplex PCR reads with MiXCR, one entry per CDR3 protein. The sample has 150,000 to 200,000 distinct CDR3 sequences, about 30% seen once. Sequenced sample: axillary lymph node tissue. The chain recombines TRBV19 with TRBJ2-1; D may correspond to TRBD1 or TRBD2 (6 bases each). The receptor was isolated from a female donor with breast cancer. Some clones in this sample may be carry-over from other donors' samples. The CDR3, as DNA: TGTGCCAGTAGTGCGATGGGGGGCACCTTCTACAATGAGCAGTTCTCC. Residues: CASSAMGGTFYNEQFS.